These 25 T cell receptor beta chains were sequenced from one sample in a study of human T cells and chemical hapten exposure. Time point given: patch test 2, 6 weeks after DPC sensitization. Indicated treatment: therapeutic diphenylcyclopropenone sensitization with weekly scalp DPC. TCRdb called the RACE reads again in MiXCR, with one record for every CDR3 protein. The repertoire holds around 100,000 distinct CDR3 sequences, roughly an eighth seen once, with roughly 3% in the top ten. Sequenced here: whole blood, sampled in connection with sensitization to the hapten diphenylcyclopropenone (DPC). The receptors stem from a woman aged 40 to 50 with alopecia areata. Some clones in this sample may be carry-over from other donors' samples.

This clonotype was detected a few times. The chain has TRBV7-8 and TRBJ1-2; TRBD1 aligns across 11 bases. This CDR3 region has 13 residues. J lost 8 bases, V lost 4 bases, and 3 bases had no gene match. CDR1 and CDR2 (germline): SGHVS, FQNEAQ. The CDR3 reads CASSSDRGHGYTF. The CDR3 DNA is TGTGCCAGCAGCTCGGACAGGGGGCACGGCTACACCTTC.

This clonotype was counted only a few times. This chain links TRBV30 with TRBJ1-2, with 9 bases fitting TRBD1. The CDR3 sequence is 15 residues long. Germline V gene data show CDR1 as GTSNPN and CDR2 as SVGIG (reference sequence). With V trimmed by 0 bases and J by 8 bases, 10 bases remained unmatched. The CDR3, as DNA: TGTGCCTGGAGTGTACCCCACAGGGGGCGGCTGGGCTACACCTTC. Amino acid sequence: CAWSVPHRGRLGYTF.

V and J are TRBV18 and TRBJ2-7, with TRBD1 matching over 7 bases. Trimming cost V 4 bases and J 0 bases; bases outside gene matches: 9. This CDR3 region has 16 residues. The germline V gene encodes CDR1 KGHSH and CDR2 LQKENI. The CDR3 nucleotides read TGTGCCAGCTCACGGGGGAACAGGGGAAGCTCCTACGAGCAGTACTTC. This gives the protein CASSRGNRGSSYEQYF.

This clonotype was recorded at least ten times. The chain has TRBV24-1 and TRBJ2-1, with TRBD2 identical over 10 bases. This CDR3 is built from 16 residues. Looked up from germline, CDR1 is KGHDR and CDR2 is SFDVKD. After removal of 4 bases from V and 4 bases from J, the junction contained 6 bases not matched to a gene. The CDR3 DNA reads as TGTGCCACCAGTGACCCCACTAGCGGGGTTTACAATGAGCAGTTCTTC. Its protein product is CATSDPTSGVYNEQFF.

This clonotype was recorded a few times. The gene calls are TRBV20-1 and TRBJ2-1, with a weak D call TRBD2 (6 bases). CDR1 is DFQATT and CDR2 is SNEGSKA in the germline V gene (reference sequence). V was pared by 6 bases and J by 0 bases, with 15 bases between. The length of the CDR3 is 15 residues. CDR3 loop: CSAQPGLSSYNEQFF. The CDR3 coding sequence is TGCAGTGCCCAACCGGGACTTAGCTCCTACAATGAGCAGTTCTTC.

This clonotype was seen at least ten times. The chain couples TRBV30 to TRBJ2-5; D might be TRBD2 (6 bases). This CDR3 is built from 10 residues. Germline CDR1 GTSNPN, CDR2 SVGIG (reference sequence). Trimming stripped 8 bases from V and 5 bases from J, with 9 bases between. Here the CDR3 DNA reads TGTGCCGGAGGGGACGAGACCCAGTACTTC. Its protein is CAGGDETQYF.

This clonotype was seen repeatedly, ten times or more. This chain connects TRBV25-1 to TRBJ2-7, with D possibly being TRBD1 (6 bases). CDR3 length: 13 amino acids. V dropped 3 bases and J dropped 5 bases, with 11 bases sitting between them. Germline CDR1 and CDR2: MGHDK and SYGVNS. The CDR3 here is CASSESRTDEQYF. DNA for the CDR3: TGTGCCAGCAGTGAGTCCCGGACAGACGAGCAGTACTTC.

The V call is TRBV18, the J call TRBJ2-1; perhaps TRBD2 as D (6 bases). V was shortened by 5 bases and J by 5 bases, with 10 bases between the two germline ends. The CDR3 extends over 13 amino acids. Germline CDR1 reads KGHSH; CDR2 reads LQKENI. CDR3 residues: CASSSRENNEQFF. CDR3 DNA sequence: TGTGCCAGCTCATCCCGGGAGAACAATGAGCAGTTCTTC. The whole variable domain, remainder taken from reference TRBV18 and TRBJ2-1, is NAGVMQNPRHLVRRRGQEARLRCSPMKGHSHVYWYRQLPEEGLKFMVYLQKENIIDESGMPKERFSAEFPKEGPSILRIQQVVRGDSAAYFCASSSRENNEQFFGPGTRLTVL.

This clonotype has a count of ten or more. The V gene is TRBV7-2, the J gene TRBJ2-3, with TRBD1 matching 10 bases. The CDR3 loop spans 15 amino acids. The V and J ends lost 4 bases and 1 base, in that order; junction bases with no gene match: 2. Germline CDR1 reads SGHTA; CDR2 reads FQGNSA. The CDR3 spells CASSYGTGGTDTQYF. The DNA for the CDR3 is TGTGCCAGCAGCTACGGGACAGGGGGCACAGATACGCAGTATTTT.

This clonotype was seen more than once but under ten times. V is TRBV4-1 and J is TRBJ1-1; no clear D gene. Germline V gene data show CDR1 as MGHRA and CDR2 as YSYEKL. Deletions cut 0 bases from V and 4 bases from J, with 9 bases between. The CDR3 has 14 amino acids. CDR3 sequence reads: CASSQDPSFTEAFF. CDR3 sequence (DNA): TGCGCCAGCAGCCAAGATCCCAGTTTCACTGAAGCTTTCTTT.

There are a few counts of this clonotype. The gene calls are TRBV27 and TRBJ1-1; 7 bases agree with TRBD1. The CDR3 covers 14 residues. CDR1 is MNHEY, CDR2 SMNVEV, per germline (reference sequence). Trimming cost V 6 bases and J 4 bases; bases outside gene matches: 8. The CDR3 reads CASSLQGVGTEAFF. The CDR3 DNA is TGTGCCAGCAGCCTCCAGGGGGTCGGCACTGAAGCTTTCTTT.

This clonotype showed up many times. The chain couples TRBV5-1 to TRBJ1-3, with D perhaps matching TRBD1 (5 bases). The CDR3 contains 15 residues. In germline, CDR1 is SGHRS, CDR2 YFSETQ. V lost 4 bases, J lost 2 bases, and 13 bases lay in between. The CDR3 region is CASSAGTEPGNTIYF. The CDR3 bases are TGCGCCAGCAGCGCAGGGACGGAACCTGGAAACACCATATATTTT.

Remarks on this clonotype: A much larger clone is a single base away; this may be a read error. V gene TRBV6-5 combines with J gene TRBJ1-5, with D perhaps TRBD1 (6 bases). Germline CDR1 MNHEY, CDR2 SVGAGI. There are 15 residues in the CDR3. The CDR3 DNA reads TGTGCCAGCAGTTTAGGGACAATAGGGAATCGGCCCCAGCATTTT. Its protein is CASSLGTIGNRPQHF.

In its sample, this clonotype was seen a few times. The V gene is TRBV29-1, the J gene TRBJ1-1; D is unclear. The germline CDR1 and CDR2 sequences are SQVTM and ANQGSEA. The CDR3 extends over 11 amino acids. Trimming left V 4 bases short and J 5 bases short, with 8 bases between. The CDR3 DNA is TGCAGCGTTGTACTGGAGACTGAAGCTTTCTTT. It encodes CSVVLETEAFF.

This clonotype showed up many times. The gene calls are TRBV20-1 and TRBJ2-7; 8 bases are shared with TRBD1. The CDR3 runs to 14 residues. Germline-derived CDR1 and CDR2 are DFQATT and SNEGSKA (reference sequence). Unmatched junction bases numbered 8, after V lost 5 bases and J lost 2 bases. The CDR3 spells CSAGGQGRTYEQYF. DNA for the CDR3: TGCAGTGCTGGAGGACAGGGAAGAACCTACGAGCAGTACTTC.

This clonotype was counted ten times or more. The chain employs TRBV18 and TRBJ1-4; D gene unclear. Between the trimmed V and J ends, which lost 0 bases and 4 bases, there was a span of 0 bases. Looked up from germline, CDR1 is KGHSH and CDR2 is LQKENI. This CDR3 is 12 amino acids long. The chain's CDR3 is CASSPPNEKLFF. As DNA, the CDR3 is TGTGCCAGCTCACCACCTAATGAAAAACTGTTTTTT. Combining the CDR3 with reference TRBV18 and TRBJ1-4 gives the whole variable domain NAGVMQNPRHLVRRRGQEARLRCSPMKGHSHVYWYRQLPEEGLKFMVYLQKENIIDESGMPKERFSAEFPKEGPSILRIQQVVRGDSAAYFCASSPPNEKLFFGSGTQLSVL.

This clonotype was picked up many times. The chain is built from TRBV16 and TRBJ1-1, with 11 bases aligning to TRBD1. The CDR3 runs to 18 residues. V shed 0 bases, J shed 1 base, and the junction held 7 bases outside the gene matches. The germline V gene encodes CDR1 KGHSY and CDR2 FQNENV. The chain's CDR3 is CASSQSYGQGAGNTEAFF. The CDR3 DNA reads TGTGCCAGCAGCCAATCTTACGGACAGGGGGCCGGGAACACTGAAGCTTTCTTT.

In the case of this clonotype: One base away lies a much larger clone, so this may be a sequencing read error. The chain joins TRBV5-4 to TRBJ1-6, with TRBD1 matching 10 bases. With 1 base clipped from V and 6 bases from J, the junction kept 4 bases outside the gene matches. CDR1 is SGHNT, CDR2 YYREEE, per germline (reference sequence). The CDR3 runs to 16 residues. CDR3 nucleotide sequence: TGTGCCAGCAGCTTGACGACAGGGGGCACTAATTCACCCCTCCACTTT. Residues: CASSLTTGGTNSPLHF.

The rearrangement links TRBV27 to TRBJ2-2; 7 positions match TRBD1. The V gene end was trimmed by 7 bases and the J gene end by 4 bases; junction bases not matched to a gene: 9. CDR3 size: 15 residues. Germline V gene data show CDR1 as MNHEY and CDR2 as SMNVEV (reference sequence). The CDR3 sequence is CASITFAGGTGELFF. The CDR3 coding sequence is TGTGCCAGCATTACGTTCGCAGGGGGCACCGGGGAGCTGTTTTTT.

This clonotype was observed many times. The chain has TRBV20-1 and TRBJ1-2, with D possibly being TRBD1 (5 bases). Germline V gives CDR1 DFQATT, CDR2 SNEGSKA (reference sequence). V shed 1 base and J shed 4 bases, with 7 bases lying between them. The CDR3 has 12 amino acids. CDR3 region: CSARGDSYGYTF. The CDR3 nucleotides are TGCAGTGCTAGAGGTGACAGCTATGGCTACACCTTC.

The V gene is TRBV12-3 or TRBV12-4, the J gene TRBJ1-5; D is possibly TRBD1 (6 bases). The germline V and J ends were trimmed by 7 bases and 0 bases, with 13 bases remaining between them. The CDR3 extends over 15 amino acids. This CDR3 reads CASTQRQDSNQPQHF. The CDR3 nucleotides read TGTGCCAGCACCCAAAGACAGGATAGCAATCAGCCCCAGCATTTT.

The table lists this clonotype with many counts. This chain links TRBV9 with TRBJ2-3; no reliable D call. With 4 bases removed from V and 3 bases from J, the gap between germline ends came to 15 bases. This CDR3 contains 15 residues. CDR1 is SGDLS, CDR2 YYNGEE, per germline. The CDR3 DNA is TGTGCCAGCAGCCCCCGTGAGCAGGAGACAGATACGCAGTATTTT. Amino acids: CASSPREQETDTQYF.

The CDR3 here is CATGEQGARDTQYF. CDR3 DNA sequence: TGTGCCACCGGGGAACAGGGGGCGCGTGATACGCAGTATTTT. The V call is TRBV24-1, the J call TRBJ2-3; 9 bases align to TRBD1. CDR3 size: 14 residues. The germline CDR1 and CDR2 sequences are KGHDR and SFDVKD. V trimming: 9 bases; J trimming: 6 bases; junction bases outside the gene matches: 9.

This clonotype was counted a few times. The chain has TRBV7-8 and TRBJ1-1; D unresolved. V shed 5 bases and J shed 11 bases, with 12 bases lying between them. CDR1 and CDR2 from the germline V gene are SGHVS and FQNEAQ. The CDR3 is 11 amino acids. For the CDR3, the DNA is TGTGCCAGCAGCCCTACCTACGAGGCTTTCTTT. It is translated as CASSPTYEAFF.

This clonotype was detected many times. The chain recombines TRBV9 with TRBJ2-7; 9 positions agree with TRBD2. The CDR3 contains 16 residues. V lost 0 bases to trimming and J lost 4 bases; unmatched junction nucleotides: 8. The germline V gene encodes CDR1 SGDLS and CDR2 YYNGEE. The chain's CDR3 is CASSVGGTSFGYEQYF. DNA of the CDR3: TGTGCCAGCAGCGTAGGTGGGACTAGCTTTGGGTACGAGCAGTACTTC. Filled out from reference TRBV9 and TRBJ2-7, the complete variable domain reads DSGVTQTPKHLITATGQRVTLRCSPRSGDLSVYWYQQSLDQGLQFLIQYYNGEERAKGNILERFSAQQFPDLHSELNLSSLELGDSALYFCASSVGGTSFGYEQYFGPGTRLTVT.